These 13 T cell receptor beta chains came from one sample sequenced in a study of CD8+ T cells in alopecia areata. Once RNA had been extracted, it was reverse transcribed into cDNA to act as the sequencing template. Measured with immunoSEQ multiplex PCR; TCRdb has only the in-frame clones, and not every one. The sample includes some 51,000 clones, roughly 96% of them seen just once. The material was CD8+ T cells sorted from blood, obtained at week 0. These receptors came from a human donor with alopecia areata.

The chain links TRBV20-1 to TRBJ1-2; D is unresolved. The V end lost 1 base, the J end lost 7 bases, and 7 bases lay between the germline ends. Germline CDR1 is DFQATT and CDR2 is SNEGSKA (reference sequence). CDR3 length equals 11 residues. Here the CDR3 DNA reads TGCAGTGCTAGAGGGACGGCTGGCTACACCTTC. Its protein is CSARGTAGYTF.

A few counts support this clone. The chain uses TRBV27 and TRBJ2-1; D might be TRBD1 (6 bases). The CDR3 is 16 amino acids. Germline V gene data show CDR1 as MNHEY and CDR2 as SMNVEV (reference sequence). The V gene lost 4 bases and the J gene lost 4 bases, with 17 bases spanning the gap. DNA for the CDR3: TGTGCCAGCAGTTCAAACAGGGTTCCCTCTTACAATGAGCAGTTCTTC. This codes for CASSSNRVPSYNEQFF.

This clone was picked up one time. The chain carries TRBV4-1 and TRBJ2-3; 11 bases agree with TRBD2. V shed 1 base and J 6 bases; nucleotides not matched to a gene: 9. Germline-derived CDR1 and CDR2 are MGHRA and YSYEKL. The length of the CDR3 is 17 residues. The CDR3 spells CASSQAIAGGLFDTQYF. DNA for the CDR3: TGCGCCAGCAGCCAAGCGATAGCGGGGGGGCTTTTTGATACGCAGTATTTT.

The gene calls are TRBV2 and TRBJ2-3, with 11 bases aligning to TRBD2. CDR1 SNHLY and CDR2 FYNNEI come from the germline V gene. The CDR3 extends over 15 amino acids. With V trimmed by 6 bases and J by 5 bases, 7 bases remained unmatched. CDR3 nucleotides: TGTGCCAGCAGCCCGGTAGCGGGGGGGCGAGATACGCAGTATTTT. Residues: CASSPVAGGRDTQYF.

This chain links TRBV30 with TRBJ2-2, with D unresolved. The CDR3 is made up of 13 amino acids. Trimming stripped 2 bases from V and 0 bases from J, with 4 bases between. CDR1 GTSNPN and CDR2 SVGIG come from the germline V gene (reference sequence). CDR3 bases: TGTGCCTGGAGTAAGCCGAACACCGGGGAGCTGTTTTTT. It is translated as CAWSKPNTGELFF.

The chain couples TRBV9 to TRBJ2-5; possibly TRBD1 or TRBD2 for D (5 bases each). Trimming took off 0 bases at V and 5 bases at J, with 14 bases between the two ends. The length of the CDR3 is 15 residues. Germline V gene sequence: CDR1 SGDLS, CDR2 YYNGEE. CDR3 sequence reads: CASSVGGQGWETQYF. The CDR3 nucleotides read TGTGCCAGCAGCGTAGGAGGGCAGGGCTGGGAGACCCAGTACTTC.

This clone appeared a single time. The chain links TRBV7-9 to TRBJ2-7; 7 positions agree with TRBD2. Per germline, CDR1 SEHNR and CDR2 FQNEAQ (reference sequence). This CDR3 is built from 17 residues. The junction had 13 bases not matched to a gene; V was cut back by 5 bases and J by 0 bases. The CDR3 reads CASSPQGTGGHSYEQYF. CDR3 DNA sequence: TGTGCCAGCAGCCCCCAAGGAACGGGGGGTCACTCCTACGAGCAGTACTTC.

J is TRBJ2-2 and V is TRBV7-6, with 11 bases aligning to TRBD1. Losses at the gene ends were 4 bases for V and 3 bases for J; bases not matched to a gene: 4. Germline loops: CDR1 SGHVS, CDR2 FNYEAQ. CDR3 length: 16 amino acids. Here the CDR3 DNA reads TGTGCCAGCAGCTCCGGACAGGGGGCATACACCGGGGAGCTGTTTTTT. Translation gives CASSSGQGAYTGELFF. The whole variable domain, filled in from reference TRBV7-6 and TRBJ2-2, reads GAGVSQSPRYKVTKRGQDVALRCDPISGHVSLYWYRQALGQGPEFLTYFNYEAQQDKSGLPNDRFSAERPEGSISTLTIQRTEQRDSAMYRCASSSGQGAYTGELFFGEGSRLTVL.

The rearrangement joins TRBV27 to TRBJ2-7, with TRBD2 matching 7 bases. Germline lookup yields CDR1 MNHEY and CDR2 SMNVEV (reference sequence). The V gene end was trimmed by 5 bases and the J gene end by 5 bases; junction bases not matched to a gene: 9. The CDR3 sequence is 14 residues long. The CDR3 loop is CASSAGEHWDEQYF. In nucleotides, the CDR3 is TGTGCCAGCAGTGCGGGAGAACATTGGGACGAGCAGTACTTC.

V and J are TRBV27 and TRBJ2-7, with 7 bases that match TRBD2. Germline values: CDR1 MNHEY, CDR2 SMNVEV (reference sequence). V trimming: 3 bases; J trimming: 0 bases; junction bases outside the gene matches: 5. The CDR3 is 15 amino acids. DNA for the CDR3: TGTGCCAGCAGTTTCGTCGGGGGGACCTCCTACGAGCAGTACTTC. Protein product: CASSFVGGTSYEQYF.

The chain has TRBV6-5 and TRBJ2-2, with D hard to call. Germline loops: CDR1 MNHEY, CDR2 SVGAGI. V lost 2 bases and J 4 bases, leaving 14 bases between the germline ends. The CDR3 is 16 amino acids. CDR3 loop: CASSYRRDPLTGELFF. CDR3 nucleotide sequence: TGTGCCAGCAGTTACCGAAGGGATCCACTCACCGGGGAGCTGTTTTTT.

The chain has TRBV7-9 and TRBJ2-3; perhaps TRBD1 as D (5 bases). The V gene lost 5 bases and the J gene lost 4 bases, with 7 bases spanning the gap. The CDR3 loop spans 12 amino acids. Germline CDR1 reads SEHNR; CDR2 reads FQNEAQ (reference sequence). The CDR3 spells CASSDSSDTQYF. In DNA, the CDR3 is TGTGCCAGCAGCGACAGTTCAGATACGCAGTATTTT.

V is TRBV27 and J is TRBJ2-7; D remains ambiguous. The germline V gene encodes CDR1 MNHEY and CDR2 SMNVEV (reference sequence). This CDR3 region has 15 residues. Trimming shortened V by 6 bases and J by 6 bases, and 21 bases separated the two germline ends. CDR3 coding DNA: TGTGCCAGCAGAAAAAAGACCCAAAACGACGTCGAGCAGTACTTC. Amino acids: CASRKKTQNDVEQYF.